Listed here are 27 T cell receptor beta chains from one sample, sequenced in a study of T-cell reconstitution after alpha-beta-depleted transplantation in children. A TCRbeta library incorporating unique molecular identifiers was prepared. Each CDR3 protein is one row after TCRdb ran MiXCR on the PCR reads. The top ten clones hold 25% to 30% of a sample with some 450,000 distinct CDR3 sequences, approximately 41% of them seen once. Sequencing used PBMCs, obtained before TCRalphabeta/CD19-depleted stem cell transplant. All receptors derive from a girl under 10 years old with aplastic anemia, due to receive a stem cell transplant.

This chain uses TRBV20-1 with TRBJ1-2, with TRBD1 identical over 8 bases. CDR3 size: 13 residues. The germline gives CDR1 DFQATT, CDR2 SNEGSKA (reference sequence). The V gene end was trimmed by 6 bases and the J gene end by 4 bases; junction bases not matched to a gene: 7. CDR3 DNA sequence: TGCAGTGCCAAAGGACAGGGAAGCTATGGCTACACCTTC. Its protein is CSAKGQGSYGYTF.

CDR3 nucleotide sequence: TGTGCCAGCACCCAGTGGAGTGAAGAGACCCAGTACTTC. Translating it yields CASTQWSEETQYF. This chain connects TRBV12-3 or TRBV12-4 to TRBJ2-5; no clear D. V was pared by 7 bases and J by 3 bases, with 12 bases between. This CDR3 spans 13 amino acids.

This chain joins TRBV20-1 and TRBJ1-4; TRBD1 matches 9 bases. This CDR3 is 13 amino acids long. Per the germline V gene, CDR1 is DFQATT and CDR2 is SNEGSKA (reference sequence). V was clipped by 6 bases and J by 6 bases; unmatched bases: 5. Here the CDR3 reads CSAQQGADEKLFF. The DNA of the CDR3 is TGCAGTGCGCAACAGGGGGCCGATGAAAAACTGTTTTTT.

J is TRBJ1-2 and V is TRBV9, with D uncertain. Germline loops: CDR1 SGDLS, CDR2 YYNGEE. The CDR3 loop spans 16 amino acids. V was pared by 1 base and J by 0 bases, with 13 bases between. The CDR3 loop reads CASSVFGSSPNYGYTF. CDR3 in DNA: TGTGCCAGCAGCGTATTTGGGTCTTCTCCTAACTATGGCTACACCTTC.

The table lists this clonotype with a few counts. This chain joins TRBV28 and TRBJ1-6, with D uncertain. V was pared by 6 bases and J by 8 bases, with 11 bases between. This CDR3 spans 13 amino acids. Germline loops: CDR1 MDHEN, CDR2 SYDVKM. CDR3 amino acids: CASSPRTYSPLHF. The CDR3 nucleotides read TGTGCCAGCAGCCCGCGCACATATTCACCCCTCCACTTT.

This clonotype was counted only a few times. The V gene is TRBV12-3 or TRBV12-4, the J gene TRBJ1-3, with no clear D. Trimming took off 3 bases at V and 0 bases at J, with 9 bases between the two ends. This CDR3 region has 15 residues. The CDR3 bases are TGTGCCAGCAGTTTCCTCCGGCTCTCTGGAAACACCATATATTTT. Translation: CASSFLRLSGNTIYF.

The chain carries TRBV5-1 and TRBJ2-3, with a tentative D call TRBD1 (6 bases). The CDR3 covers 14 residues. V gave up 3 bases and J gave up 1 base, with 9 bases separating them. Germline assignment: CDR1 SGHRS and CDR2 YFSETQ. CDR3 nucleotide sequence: TGCGCCAGCAGCTGGGACATCGGCACAGATACGCAGTATTTT. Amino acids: CASSWDIGTDTQYF.

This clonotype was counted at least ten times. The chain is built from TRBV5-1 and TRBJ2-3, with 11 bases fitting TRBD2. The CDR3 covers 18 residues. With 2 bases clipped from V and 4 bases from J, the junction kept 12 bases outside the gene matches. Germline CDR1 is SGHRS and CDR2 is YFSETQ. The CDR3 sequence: CASSFGTSGIPRADTQYF. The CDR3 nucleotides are TGCGCCAGCAGCTTTGGGACTAGCGGAATACCTCGGGCAGATACGCAGTATTTT.

For the CDR3, the DNA is TGTGCCAGCAGTTACTCTACCGGGAATTCCTTCTACGAGCAGTACTTC. Protein sequence: CASSYSTGNSFYEQYF. This chain uses TRBV6-5 with TRBJ2-7, with TRBD2 as a possible D gene (5 bases). Germline V CDR1 and CDR2: MNHEY, SVGAGI. The CDR3 covers 16 residues. The germline V and J ends were trimmed by 0 bases and 3 bases, with 15 bases remaining between them.

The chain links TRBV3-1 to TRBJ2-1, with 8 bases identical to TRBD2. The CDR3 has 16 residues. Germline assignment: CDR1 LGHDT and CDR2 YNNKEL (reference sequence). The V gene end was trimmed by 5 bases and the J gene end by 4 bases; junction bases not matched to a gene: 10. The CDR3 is CASSFSGGRPYNEQFF. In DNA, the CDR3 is TGTGCCAGCAGCTTTAGCGGCGGGAGGCCTTACAATGAGCAGTTCTTC.

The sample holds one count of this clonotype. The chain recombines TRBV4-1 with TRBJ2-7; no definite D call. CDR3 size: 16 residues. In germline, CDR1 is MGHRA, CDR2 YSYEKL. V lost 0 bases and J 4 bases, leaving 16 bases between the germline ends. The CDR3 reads CASSQDVEGIVYEQYF. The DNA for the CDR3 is TGCGCCAGCAGCCAAGATGTCGAAGGGATTGTGTACGAGCAGTACTTC.

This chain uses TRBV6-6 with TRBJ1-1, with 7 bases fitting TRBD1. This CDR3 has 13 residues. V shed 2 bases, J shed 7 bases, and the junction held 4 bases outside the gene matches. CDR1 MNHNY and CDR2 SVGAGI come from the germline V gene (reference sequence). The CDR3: CASSYGTALEAFF. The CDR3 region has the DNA TGTGCCAGCAGTTACGGGACAGCCCTTGAAGCTTTCTTT.

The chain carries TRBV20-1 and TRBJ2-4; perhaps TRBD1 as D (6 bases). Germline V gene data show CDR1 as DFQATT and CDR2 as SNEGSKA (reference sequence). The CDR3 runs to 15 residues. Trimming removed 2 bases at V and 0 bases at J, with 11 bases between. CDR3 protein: CSARKDRLAKNIQYF. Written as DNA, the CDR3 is TGCAGTGCTAGAAAAGACAGGCTAGCCAAAAACATTCAGTACTTC.

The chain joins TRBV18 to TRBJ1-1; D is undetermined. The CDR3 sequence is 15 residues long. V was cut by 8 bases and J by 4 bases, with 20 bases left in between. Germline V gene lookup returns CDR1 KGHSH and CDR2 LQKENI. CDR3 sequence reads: CASTSNGRQSTEAFF. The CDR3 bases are TGTGCCAGCACATCCAACGGGCGCCAGAGCACTGAAGCTTTCTTT.

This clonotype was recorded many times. This CDR3 is CASNSRTGAGDTQYF. The DNA of the CDR3 is TGTGCCAGCAACTCACGGACGGGCGCGGGAGATACGCAGTATTTT. The chain joins TRBV11-2 to TRBJ2-3; perhaps TRBD2 as D (5 bases). Germline CDR1 reads SGHAT; CDR2 reads FQNNGV. This CDR3 region has 15 residues. Trimming shortened V by 7 bases and J by 5 bases, and 19 bases separated the two germline ends.

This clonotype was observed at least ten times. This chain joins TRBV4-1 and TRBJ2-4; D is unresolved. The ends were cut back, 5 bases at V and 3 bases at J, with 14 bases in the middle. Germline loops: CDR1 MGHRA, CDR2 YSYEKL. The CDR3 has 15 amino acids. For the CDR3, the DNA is TGCGCCAGCAGCGACGGGCCCTCAGGCAAAAACATTCAGTACTTC. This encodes CASSDGPSGKNIQYF.

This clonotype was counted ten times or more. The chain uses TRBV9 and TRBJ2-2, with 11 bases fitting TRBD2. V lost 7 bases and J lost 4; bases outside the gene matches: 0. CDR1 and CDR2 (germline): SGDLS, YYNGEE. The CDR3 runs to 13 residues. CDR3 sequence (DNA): TGTGCCAGCGGGACTAGCGGCACCGGGGAGCTGTTTTTT. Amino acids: CASGTSGTGELFF.

CDR3 residues: CSARDGRGGDTQYF. The CDR3 DNA reads TGCAGTGCTAGAGATGGCCGGGGGGGAGATACGCAGTATTTT. The J gene is TRBJ2-3, the V gene TRBV20-1, with 8 bases that match TRBD2. Germline CDR1 reads DFQATT; CDR2 reads SNEGSKA (reference sequence). The CDR3 loop spans 14 amino acids. J was trimmed by 5 bases and V by 0 bases; bases with no gene match: 4.

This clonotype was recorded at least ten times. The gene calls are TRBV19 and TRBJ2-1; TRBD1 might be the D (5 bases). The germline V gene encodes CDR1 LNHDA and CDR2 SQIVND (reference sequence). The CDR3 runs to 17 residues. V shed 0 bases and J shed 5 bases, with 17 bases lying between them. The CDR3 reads CASSIEGPAQFNNEQFF. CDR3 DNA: TGTGCCAGTAGTATAGAGGGGCCAGCGCAATTTAACAATGAGCAGTTCTTC.

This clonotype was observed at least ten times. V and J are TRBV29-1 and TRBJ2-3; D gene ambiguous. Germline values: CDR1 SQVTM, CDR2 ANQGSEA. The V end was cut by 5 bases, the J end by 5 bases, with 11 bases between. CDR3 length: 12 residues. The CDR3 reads CSVRENGDTQYF. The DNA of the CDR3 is TGCAGCGTTAGAGAGAATGGAGATACGCAGTATTTT.

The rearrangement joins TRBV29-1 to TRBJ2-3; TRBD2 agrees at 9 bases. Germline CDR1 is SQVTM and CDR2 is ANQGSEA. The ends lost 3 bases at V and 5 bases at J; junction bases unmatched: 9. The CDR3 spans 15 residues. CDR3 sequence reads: CSVEYAGGRRDTQYF. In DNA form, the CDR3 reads TGCAGCGTTGAGTATGCGGGGGGGCGTAGAGATACGCAGTATTTT.

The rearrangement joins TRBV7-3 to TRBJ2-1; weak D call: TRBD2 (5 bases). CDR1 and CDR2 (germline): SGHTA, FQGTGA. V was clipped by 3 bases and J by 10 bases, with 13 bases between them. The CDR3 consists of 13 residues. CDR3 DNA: TGTGCCAGCAGCTTGGGGAGCCATCAGGAGCAGTTCTTC. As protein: CASSLGSHQEQFF.

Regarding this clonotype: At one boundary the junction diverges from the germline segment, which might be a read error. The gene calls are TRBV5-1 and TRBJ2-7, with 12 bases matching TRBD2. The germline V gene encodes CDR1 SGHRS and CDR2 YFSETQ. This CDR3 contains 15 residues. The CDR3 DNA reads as TGCGCCAGCAGCCCCCGACTAGCGGGAGCCTACGAGCCGTACTTC. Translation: CASSPRLAGAYEPYF.

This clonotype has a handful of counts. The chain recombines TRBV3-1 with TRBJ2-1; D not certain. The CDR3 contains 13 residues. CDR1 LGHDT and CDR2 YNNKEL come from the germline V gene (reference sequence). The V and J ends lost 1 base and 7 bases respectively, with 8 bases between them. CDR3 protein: CASSQAEGNEQFF. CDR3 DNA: TGTGCCAGCAGCCAAGCGGAAGGGAATGAGCAGTTCTTC.

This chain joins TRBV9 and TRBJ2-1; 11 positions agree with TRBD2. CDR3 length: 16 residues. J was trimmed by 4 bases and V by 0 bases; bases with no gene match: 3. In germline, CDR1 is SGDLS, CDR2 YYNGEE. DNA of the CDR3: TGTGCCAGCAGCGTAGGTCCTAGCGGGGGGTACAATGAGCAGTTCTTC. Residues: CASSVGPSGGYNEQFF.

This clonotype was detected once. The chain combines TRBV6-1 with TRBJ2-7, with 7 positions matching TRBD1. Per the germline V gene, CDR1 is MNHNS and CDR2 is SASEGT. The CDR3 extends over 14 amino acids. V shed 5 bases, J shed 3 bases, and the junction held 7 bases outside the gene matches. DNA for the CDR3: TGTGCCAGCAGTATCTCACAGGGGATCTACGAGCAGTACTTC. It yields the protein CASSISQGIYEQYF.

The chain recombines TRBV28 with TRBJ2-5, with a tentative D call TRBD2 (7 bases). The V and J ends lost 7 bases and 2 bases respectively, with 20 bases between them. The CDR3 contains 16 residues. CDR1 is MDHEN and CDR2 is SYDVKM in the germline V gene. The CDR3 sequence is CASTSAGAMGQETQYF. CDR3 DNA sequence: TGTGCCAGCACCTCCGCGGGGGCGATGGGGCAAGAGACCCAGTACTTC.